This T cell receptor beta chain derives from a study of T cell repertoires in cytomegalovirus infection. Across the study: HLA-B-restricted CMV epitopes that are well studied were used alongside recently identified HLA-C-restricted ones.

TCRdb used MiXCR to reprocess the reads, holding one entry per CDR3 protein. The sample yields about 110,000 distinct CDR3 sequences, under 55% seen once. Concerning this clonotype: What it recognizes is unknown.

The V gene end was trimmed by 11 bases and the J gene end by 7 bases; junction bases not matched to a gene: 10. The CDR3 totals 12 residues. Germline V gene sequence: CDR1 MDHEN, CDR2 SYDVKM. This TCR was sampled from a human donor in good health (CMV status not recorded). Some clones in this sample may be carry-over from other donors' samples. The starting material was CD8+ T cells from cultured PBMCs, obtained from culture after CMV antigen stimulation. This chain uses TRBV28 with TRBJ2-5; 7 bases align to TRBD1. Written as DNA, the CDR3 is TGTGCCGCACGACAGGGCGGAGGGACCCAGTACTTC. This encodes CAARQGGGTQYF.